This T cell receptor (beta chain) emerged from a study of blood T cell repertoires in COVID-19. Study-level background: Donors in the United States, Italy and Spain gave samples during acute or convalescent COVID-19.

Generated by immunoSEQ multiplex PCR, the TCRdb table keeps only in-frame clones and is missing some. The table lists under 450,000 clones, 80% to 85% of them singletons. The CDR3 has 15 amino acids. Germline V gene lookup returns CDR1 SGHRS and CDR2 YFSETQ. Between the trimmed V and J ends, which lost 0 bases and 4 bases, there was a span of 14 bases. The sequenced sample consisted of PBMCs or T cells enriched from blood (not recorded which). The clonotype was recovered from a woman between 45 and 65 years old who had recovered from COVID-19. The V and J genes are TRBV5-1 and TRBJ2-7; D is unclear. CDR3: CASSLASMSSYEQYF. CDR3 DNA sequence: TGCGCCAGCAGCTTGGCGTCTATGAGCTCATACGAGCAGTACTTC.